This record looks at one T cell receptor (beta chain) sequence and its context. This record comes from a study of blood T cell repertoires in COVID-19. As for the study in general: The United States, Italy and Spain supplied acute and convalescent COVID-19 samples.

Source study methods: Amplifying reference gene primers gave estimates of nucleated cell counts. Here immunoSEQ multiplex PCR was the method, and the copy in TCRdb shows in-frame clones only, minus some. V and J calls plus clone size are reproduced from that table; the DNA served to infer D and trimming. The table includes about 200,000 clones, 80% detected once. This CDR3 is built from 11 residues. Germline-derived CDR1 and CDR2 are KGHDR and SFDVKD. The germline V and J ends were trimmed by 9 bases and 6 bases, with 8 bases remaining between them. Sequencing was carried out using peripheral blood. The chain combines TRBV24-1 with TRBJ2-1; D perhaps matches TRBD1 (6 bases). This clonotype originated in a woman in her sixties or seventies with acute or convalescent COVID-19. The CDR3 here is CATQGGNEQFF. In DNA, the CDR3 is TGTGCCACCCAAGGGGGCAATGAGCAGTTCTTC.